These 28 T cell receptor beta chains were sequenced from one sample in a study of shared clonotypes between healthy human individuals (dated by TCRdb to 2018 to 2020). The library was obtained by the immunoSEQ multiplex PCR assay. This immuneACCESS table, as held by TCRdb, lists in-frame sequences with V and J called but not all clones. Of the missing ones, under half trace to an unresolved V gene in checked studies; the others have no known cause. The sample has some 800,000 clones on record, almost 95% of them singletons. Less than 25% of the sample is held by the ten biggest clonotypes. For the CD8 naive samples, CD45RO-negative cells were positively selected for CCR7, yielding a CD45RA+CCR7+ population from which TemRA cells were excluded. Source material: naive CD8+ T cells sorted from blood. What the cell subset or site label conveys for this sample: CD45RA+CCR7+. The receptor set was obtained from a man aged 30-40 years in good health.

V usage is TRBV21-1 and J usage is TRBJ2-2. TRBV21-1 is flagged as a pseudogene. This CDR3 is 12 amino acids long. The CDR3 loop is CASSKGDEELFF. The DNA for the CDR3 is TGTGCCAGCAGCAAAGGGGATGAGGAGCTGTTTTTT.

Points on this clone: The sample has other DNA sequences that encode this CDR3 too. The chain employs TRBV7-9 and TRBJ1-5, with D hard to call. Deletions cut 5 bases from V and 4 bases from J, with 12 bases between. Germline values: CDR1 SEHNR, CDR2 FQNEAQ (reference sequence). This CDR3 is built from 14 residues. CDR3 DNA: TGTGCCAGCAGCCCGACGGTAGGAAATCAGCCCCAGCATTTT. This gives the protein CASSPTVGNQPQHF.

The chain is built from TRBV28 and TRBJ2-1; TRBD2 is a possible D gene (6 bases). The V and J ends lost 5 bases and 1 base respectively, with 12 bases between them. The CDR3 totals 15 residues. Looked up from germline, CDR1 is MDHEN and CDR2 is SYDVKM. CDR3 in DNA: TGTGCCAGCAGTATGGGGGGATCGTCCTACAATGAGCAGTTCTTC. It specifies CASSMGGSSYNEQFF.

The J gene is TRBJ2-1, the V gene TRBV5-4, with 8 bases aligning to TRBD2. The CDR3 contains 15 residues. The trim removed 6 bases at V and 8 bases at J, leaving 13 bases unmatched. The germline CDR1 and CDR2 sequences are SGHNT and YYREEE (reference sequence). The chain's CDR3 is CASIPFGRGTDEQFF. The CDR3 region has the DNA TGTGCCAGCATCCCGTTCGGGAGGGGCACGGATGAGCAGTTCTTC. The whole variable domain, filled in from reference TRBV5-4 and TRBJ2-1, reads ETGVTQSPTHLIKTRGQQVTLRCSSQSGHNTVSWYQQALGQGPQFIFQYYREEENGRGNFPPRFSGLQFPNYSSELNVNALELDDSALYLCASIPFGRGTDEQFFGPGTRLTVL.

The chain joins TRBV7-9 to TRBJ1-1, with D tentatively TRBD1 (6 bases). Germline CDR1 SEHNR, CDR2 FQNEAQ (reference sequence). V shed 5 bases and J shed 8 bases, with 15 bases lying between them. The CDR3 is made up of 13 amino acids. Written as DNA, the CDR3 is TGTGCCAGCAGCGGGGCAGGGGTCCCCGAAGCTTTCTTT. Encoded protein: CASSGAGVPEAFF.

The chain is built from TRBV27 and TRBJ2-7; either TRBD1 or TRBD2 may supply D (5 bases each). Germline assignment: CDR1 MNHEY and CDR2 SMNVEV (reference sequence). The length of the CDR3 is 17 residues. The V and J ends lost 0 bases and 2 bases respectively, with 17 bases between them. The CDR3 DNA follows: TGTGCCAGCAGTTTATCGCAGGGTCCAGGGAGTACCTACGAGCAGTACTTC. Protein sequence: CASSLSQGPGSTYEQYF.

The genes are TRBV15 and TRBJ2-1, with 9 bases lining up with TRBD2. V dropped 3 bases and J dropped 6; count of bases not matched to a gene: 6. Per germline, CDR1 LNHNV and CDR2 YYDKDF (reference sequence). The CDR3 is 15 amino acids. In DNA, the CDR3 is TGTGCCACCAGCAGTAGCGGGGGATCGGGCAATGAGCAGTTCTTC. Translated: CATSSSGGSGNEQFF.

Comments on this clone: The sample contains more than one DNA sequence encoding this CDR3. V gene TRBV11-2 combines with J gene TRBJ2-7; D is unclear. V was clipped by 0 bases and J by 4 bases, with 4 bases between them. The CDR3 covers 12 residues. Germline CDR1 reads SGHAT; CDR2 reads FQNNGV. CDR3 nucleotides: TGTGCCAGCAGCTTAGACGGTTACGAGCAGTACTTC. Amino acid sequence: CASSLDGYEQYF.

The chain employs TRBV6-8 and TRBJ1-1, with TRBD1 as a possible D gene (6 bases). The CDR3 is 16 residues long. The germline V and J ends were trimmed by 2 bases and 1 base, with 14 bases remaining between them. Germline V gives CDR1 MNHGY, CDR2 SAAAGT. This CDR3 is CASSYPRGQPNTEAFF. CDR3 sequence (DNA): TGTGCCAGCAGTTACCCCCGGGGGCAGCCGAACACTGAAGCTTTCTTT.

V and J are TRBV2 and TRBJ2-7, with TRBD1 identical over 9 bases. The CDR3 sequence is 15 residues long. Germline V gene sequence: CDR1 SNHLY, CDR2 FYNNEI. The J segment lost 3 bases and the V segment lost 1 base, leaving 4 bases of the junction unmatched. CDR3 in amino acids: CASSEGTGGLYEQYF. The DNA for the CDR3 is TGTGCCAGCAGTGAAGGCACAGGGGGCCTCTACGAGCAGTACTTC.

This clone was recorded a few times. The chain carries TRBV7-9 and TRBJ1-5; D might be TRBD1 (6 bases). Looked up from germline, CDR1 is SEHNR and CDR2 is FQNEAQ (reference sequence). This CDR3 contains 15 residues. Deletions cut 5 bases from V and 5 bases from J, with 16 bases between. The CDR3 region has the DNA TGTGCCAGCAGCCCCCAAGACAGGCCTTATCAGCCCCAGCATTTT. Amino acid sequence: CASSPQDRPYQPQHF.

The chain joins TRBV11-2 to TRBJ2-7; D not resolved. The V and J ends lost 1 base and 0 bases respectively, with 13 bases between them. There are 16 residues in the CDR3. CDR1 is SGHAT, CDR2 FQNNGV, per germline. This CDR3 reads CASSLVVGLLSYEQYF. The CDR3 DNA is TGTGCCAGCAGCTTAGTGGTCGGCTTACTCTCCTACGAGCAGTACTTC.

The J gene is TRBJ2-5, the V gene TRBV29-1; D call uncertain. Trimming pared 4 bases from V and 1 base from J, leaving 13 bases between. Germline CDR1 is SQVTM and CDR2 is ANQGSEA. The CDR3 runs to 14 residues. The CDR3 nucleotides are TGCAGCGTTGTACCCTGGATATCCCAAGAGACCCAGTACTTC. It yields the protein CSVVPWISQETQYF.

The CDR3 loop is CASSPRGGYYEQYF. CDR3 bases: TGTGCCAGCAGCCCCCGCGGAGGGTACTACGAGCAGTACTTC. V and J are TRBV9 and TRBJ2-7; D possibly corresponds to TRBD2 (6 bases). Germline CDR1 reads SGDLS; CDR2 reads YYNGEE. Trimming took 4 bases from V and 3 from J, leaving 14 bases between them. The CDR3 contains 14 residues.

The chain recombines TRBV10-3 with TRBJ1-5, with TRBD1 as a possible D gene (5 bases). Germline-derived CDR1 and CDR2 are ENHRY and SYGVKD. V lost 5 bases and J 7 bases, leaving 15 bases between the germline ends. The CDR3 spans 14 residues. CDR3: CAISPGGGKQPQHF. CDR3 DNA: TGTGCCATCAGTCCTGGGGGGGGTAAACAGCCCCAGCATTTT.

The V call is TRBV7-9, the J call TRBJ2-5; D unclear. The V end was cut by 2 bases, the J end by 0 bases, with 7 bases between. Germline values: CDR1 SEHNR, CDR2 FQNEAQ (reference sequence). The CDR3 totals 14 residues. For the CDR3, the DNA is TGTGCCAGCAGCTTATTTGCCGACCAAGAGACCCAGTACTTC. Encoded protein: CASSLFADQETQYF.

The CDR3: CASNPTVEQYF. The CDR3 DNA follows: TGTGCCAGCAACCCGACAGTCGAGCAGTACTTC. This chain links TRBV6-5 with TRBJ2-7; D possibly corresponds to TRBD1 (5 bases). The CDR3 has 11 amino acids. The ends were cut back, 7 bases at V and 6 bases at J, with 10 bases in the middle. Germline V gene sequence: CDR1 MNHEY, CDR2 SVGAGI.

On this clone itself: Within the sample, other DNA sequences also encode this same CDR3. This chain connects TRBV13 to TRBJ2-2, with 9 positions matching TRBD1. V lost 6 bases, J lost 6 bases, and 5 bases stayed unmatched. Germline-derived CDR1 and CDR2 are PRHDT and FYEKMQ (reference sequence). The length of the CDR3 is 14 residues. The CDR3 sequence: CASSFTGGAGELFF. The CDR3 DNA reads TGTGCCAGCAGTTTTACAGGGGGCGCCGGGGAGCTGTTTTTT.

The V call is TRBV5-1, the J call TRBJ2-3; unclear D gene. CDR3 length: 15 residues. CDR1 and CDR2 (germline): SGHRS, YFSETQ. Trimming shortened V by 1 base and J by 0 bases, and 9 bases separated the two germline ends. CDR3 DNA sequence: TGCGCCAGCAGCTTGAGGCGGTCTAGCACAGATACGCAGTATTTT. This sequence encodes CASSLRRSSTDTQYF. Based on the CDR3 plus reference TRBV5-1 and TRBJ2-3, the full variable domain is KAGVTQTPRYLIKTRGQQVTLSCSPISGHRSVSWYQQTPGQGLQFLFEYFSETQRNKGNFPGRFSGRQFSNSRSEMNVSTLELGDSALYLCASSLRRSSTDTQYFGPGTRLTVL.

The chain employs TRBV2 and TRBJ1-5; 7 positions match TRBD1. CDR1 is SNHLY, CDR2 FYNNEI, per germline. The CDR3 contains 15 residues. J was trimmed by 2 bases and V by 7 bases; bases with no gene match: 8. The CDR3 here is CASTSTGAGNQPQHF. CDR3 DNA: TGTGCCAGCACTTCTACAGGGGCGGGCAATCAGCCCCAGCATTTT.

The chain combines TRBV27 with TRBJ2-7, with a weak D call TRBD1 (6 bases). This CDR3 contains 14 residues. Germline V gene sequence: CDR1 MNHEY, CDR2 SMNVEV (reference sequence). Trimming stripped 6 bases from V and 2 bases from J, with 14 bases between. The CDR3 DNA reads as TGTGCCAGCAGCAGGAGACAGGACACCTACGAGCAGTACTTC. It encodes CASSRRQDTYEQYF.

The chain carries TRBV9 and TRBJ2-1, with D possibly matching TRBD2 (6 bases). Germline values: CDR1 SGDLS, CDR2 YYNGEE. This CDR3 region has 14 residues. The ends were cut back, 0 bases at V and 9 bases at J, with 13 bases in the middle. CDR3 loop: CASSVDGSGGEQFF. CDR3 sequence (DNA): TGTGCCAGCAGCGTAGACGGGAGTGGTGGTGAGCAGTTCTTC.

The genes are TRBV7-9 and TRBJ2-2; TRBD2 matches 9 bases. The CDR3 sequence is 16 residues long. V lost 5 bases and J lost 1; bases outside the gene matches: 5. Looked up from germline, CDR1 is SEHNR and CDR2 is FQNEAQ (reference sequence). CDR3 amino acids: CASSPTTSGNTGELFF. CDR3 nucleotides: TGTGCCAGCAGCCCAACGACTAGCGGGAACACCGGGGAGCTGTTTTTT.

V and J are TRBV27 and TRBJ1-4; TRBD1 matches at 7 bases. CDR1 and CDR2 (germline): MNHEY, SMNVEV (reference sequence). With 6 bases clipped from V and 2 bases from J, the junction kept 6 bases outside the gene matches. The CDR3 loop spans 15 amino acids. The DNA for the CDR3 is TGTGCCAGCAGGCAACAGGGGCGGACTAATGAAAAACTGTTTTTT. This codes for CASRQQGRTNEKLFF.

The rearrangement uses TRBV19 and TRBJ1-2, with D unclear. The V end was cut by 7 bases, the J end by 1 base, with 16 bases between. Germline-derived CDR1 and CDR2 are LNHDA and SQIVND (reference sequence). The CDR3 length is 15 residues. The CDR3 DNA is TGTGCCAGTACCCCAAATAGGGCGGGTAACTATGGCTACACCTTC. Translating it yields CASTPNRAGNYGYTF.

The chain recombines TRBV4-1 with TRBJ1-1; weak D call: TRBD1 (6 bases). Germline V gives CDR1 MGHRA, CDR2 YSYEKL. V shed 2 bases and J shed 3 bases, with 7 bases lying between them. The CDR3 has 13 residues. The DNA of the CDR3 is TGCGCCAGCAGCCAAAGGGGGGACACTGAAGCTTTCTTT. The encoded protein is CASSQRGDTEAFF.

The CDR3 loop reads CASSSQGQGGFNEQFF. The CDR3 DNA follows: TGTGCCAGCAGCTCCCAGGGACAGGGGGGTTTCAATGAGCAGTTCTTC. The V gene is TRBV7-6, the J gene TRBJ2-1, with 11 bases lining up with TRBD1. V was pared by 4 bases and J by 6 bases, with 8 bases of the junction left unmatched. CDR1 and CDR2 (germline): SGHVS, FNYEAQ. CDR3 length equals 16 residues.

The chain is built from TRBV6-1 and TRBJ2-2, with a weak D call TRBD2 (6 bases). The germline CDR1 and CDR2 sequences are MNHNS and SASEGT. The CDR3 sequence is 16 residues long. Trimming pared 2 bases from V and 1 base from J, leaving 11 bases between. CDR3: CASSELLAQNTGELFF. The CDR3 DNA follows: TGTGCCAGCAGTGAACTTCTAGCGCAGAACACCGGGGAGCTGTTTTTT.